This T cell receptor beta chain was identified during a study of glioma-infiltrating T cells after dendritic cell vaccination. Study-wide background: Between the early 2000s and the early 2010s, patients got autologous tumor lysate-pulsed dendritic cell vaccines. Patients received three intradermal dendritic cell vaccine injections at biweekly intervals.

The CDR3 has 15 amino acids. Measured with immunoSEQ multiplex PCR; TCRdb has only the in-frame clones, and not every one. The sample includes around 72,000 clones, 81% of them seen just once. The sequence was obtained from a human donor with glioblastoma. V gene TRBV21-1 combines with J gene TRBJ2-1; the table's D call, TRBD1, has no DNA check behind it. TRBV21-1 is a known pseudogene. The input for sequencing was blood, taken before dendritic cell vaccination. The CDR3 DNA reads TGTGCCAGCAGCTCAGGACAGGGTGGGGGAAATGAGCAGTTCTTC. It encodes CASSSGQGGGNEQFF.